Here is one T cell receptor beta chain with its context. Unique molecular identifiers featured in how the TCRbeta library was prepared. TCRdb called the PCR reads again in MiXCR, with one record for every CDR3 protein. This sample yields a few hundred thousand distinct CDR3 sequences, of which approximately 23% are seen a single time; 11% belongs to the top ten. These data belong to a study of T-cell reconstitution after alpha-beta-depleted transplantation in children. This CDR3 is 18 amino acids long. CDR1 is SNHLY and CDR2 is FYNNEI in the germline V gene. The V segment lost 3 bases and the J segment 3 bases; nucleotides outside the gene matches: 15.

This sequence joins TRBV2 and TRBJ2-3, with TRBD2 identical over 7 bases. Sample: PBMCs, mostly from graft donor cells, taken 180 days after TCRalphabeta/CD19-depleted stem cell transplant. This clonotype was sampled from a male patient under 18 who had a stem cell transplant for acute lymphoblastic leukemia, so the T cells may come from the graft donor. CDR3 bases: TGTGCCAGCAGTGAGGTTGCGGGAGAGTATTTCTTAACAGATACGCAGTATTTT. Translating it yields CASSEVAGEYFLTDTQYF.